Each of the 17 T cell receptor beta chains below was sequenced from the same sample in a study of T cell repertoires in cytomegalovirus infection. TCRdb re-analysed the reads in MiXCR, keeping a single row per CDR3 protein. The sample lists approximately 770,000 distinct CDR3 sequences, around 29% seen once, with around 12% in the top ten. Their recognized antigens are unknown. The sequenced sample was cultured CD8+ T cells from PBMCs, obtained from culture after CMV antigen stimulation. These receptors originate from a human donor in good health (CMV status not recorded). Some clones in this sample may be carry-over from other donors' samples.

The chain is built from TRBV25-1 and TRBJ1-2, with D maybe TRBD1 (6 bases). With 1 base removed from V and 5 bases from J, the gap between germline ends came to 8 bases. The CDR3 length is 13 residues. CDR1 is MGHDK and CDR2 is SYGVNS in the germline V gene. The CDR3 sequence is CASSEWTEYGYTF. CDR3 coding DNA: TGTGCCAGCAGTGAATGGACAGAGTATGGCTACACCTTC.

This clonotype was seen many times. The V call is TRBV7-2, the J call TRBJ2-3, with 7 bases lining up with TRBD2. Looked up from germline, CDR1 is SGHTA and CDR2 is FQGNSA. V trimming: 5 bases; J trimming: 4 bases; junction bases outside the gene matches: 12. The CDR3 sequence is 16 residues long. The CDR3 DNA reads as TGTGCCAGCAGCCCTCACCGGGACTATCAGGCAGATACGCAGTATTTT. Protein sequence: CASSPHRDYQADTQYF. The full variable domain, its missing parts supplied by reference TRBV7-2 and TRBJ2-3, is GAGVSQSPSNKVTEKGKDVELRCDPISGHTALYWYRQSLGQGLEFLIYFQGNSAPDKSGLPSDRFSAERTGGSVSTLTIQRTQQEDSAVYLCASSPHRDYQADTQYFGPGTRLTVL.

The chain carries TRBV2 and TRBJ1-1, with a possible D match to TRBD1 (5 bases). The CDR3 sequence is 18 residues long. V lost 5 bases to trimming and J lost 0 bases, with 22 bases between them. In germline, CDR1 is SNHLY, CDR2 FYNNEI. This CDR3 reads CASSYWAAPRGMNTEAFF. The DNA for the CDR3 is TGTGCCAGCAGTTATTGGGCGGCGCCAAGGGGTATGAACACTGAAGCTTTCTTT.

V usage is TRBV25-1 and J usage is TRBJ2-1; 8 bases fit TRBD1. The CDR3 is 14 amino acids. V was clipped by 3 bases and J by 8 bases; unmatched bases: 6. Germline V CDR1 and CDR2: MGHDK, SYGVNS. The CDR3 is CASSDLDRGDEQFF. The CDR3 nucleotides are TGTGCCAGCAGTGACCTCGACAGGGGCGATGAGCAGTTCTTC.

The CDR3 DNA reads as TGTGCCAGCACCGCTTTTGAGTCAGATACGCAGTATTTT. Protein sequence: CASTAFESDTQYF. The rearrangement links TRBV7-9 to TRBJ2-3; no firm D call. Per germline, CDR1 SEHNR and CDR2 FQNEAQ (reference sequence). The V end was cut by 7 bases, the J end by 4 bases, with 12 bases between. CDR3 length: 13 amino acids.

This chain uses TRBV7-9 with TRBJ1-5; D is unclear. Trimming left V 5 bases short and J 0 bases short, with 20 bases between. This CDR3 region has 18 residues. Germline CDR1 and CDR2: SEHNR and FQNEAQ (reference sequence). The chain's CDR3 is CASSREGGEENSNQPQHF. In DNA form, the CDR3 reads TGTGCCAGCAGCAGAGAGGGCGGGGAAGAAAATAGCAATCAGCCCCAGCATTTT.

This clonotype was detected ten times or more. The CDR3 reads CASSYSSWDTYTEAFF. The DNA of the CDR3 is TGTGCCAGCAGTTACTCGTCGTGGGACACCTACACTGAAGCTTTCTTT. J is TRBJ1-1 and V is TRBV6-5; a possible D gene is TRBD1 (6 bases). Germline V lookup: CDR1 MNHEY, CDR2 SVGAGI. The CDR3 has 16 amino acids. The ends were cut back, 0 bases at V and 3 bases at J, with 14 bases in the middle.

The chain employs TRBV12-3 or TRBV12-4 and TRBJ1-6, with D uncertain. Deletions cut 6 bases from V and 8 bases from J, with 20 bases between. The CDR3 length is 16 residues. The CDR3 here is CASSSNPAGHHSPLHF. The CDR3 nucleotides read TGTGCCAGCAGCTCAAACCCTGCCGGCCACCATTCACCCCTCCACTTT.

This rearrangement joins TRBV6-1 to TRBJ2-5; 8 bases align to TRBD1. CDR3 length equals 13 residues. Losses at the gene ends were 10 bases for V and 5 bases for J; bases not matched to a gene: 9. Germline CDR1 reads MNHNS; CDR2 reads SASEGT. CDR3 DNA: TGTGCCACCCTAACAGGGGGTGGGGAGACCCAGTACTTC. Amino acid sequence: CATLTGGGETQYF.

The chain employs TRBV28 and TRBJ2-7; D is unresolved. Deletions cut 2 bases from V and 2 bases from J, with 10 bases between. The germline V gene has CDR1 MDHEN and CDR2 SYDVKM. The CDR3 consists of 14 residues. The CDR3 sequence is CASSLGIRAYEQYV. DNA for the CDR3: TGTGCCAGCAGTTTAGGTATAAGGGCCTACGAGCAGTACGTC.

The V call is TRBV6-5, the J call TRBJ2-3; D is uncertain. V was cut by 10 bases and J by 2 bases, with 28 bases left in between. The CDR3 is made up of 18 amino acids. Germline V gene sequence: CDR1 MNHEY, CDR2 SVGAGI. The CDR3 bases are TGTGCCACCCCCCCAGAAGGGTTCCCAGACCTTTCCACAGATACGCAGTATTTT. Its translation: CATPPEGFPDLSTDTQYF.

The chain combines TRBV19 with TRBJ1-6; no definite D call. CDR3 length: 15 residues. The germline V gene encodes CDR1 LNHDA and CDR2 SQIVND (reference sequence). The V and J ends lost 2 bases and 10 bases respectively, with 15 bases between them. The CDR3 nucleotides are TGTGCCAGTAGTATACAGCCAGTACCCACCTCACCCCTCCACTTT. It is translated as CASSIQPVPTSPLHF.

This rearrangement joins TRBV6-1 to TRBJ2-3, with 7 bases that match TRBD1. The CDR3 has 17 amino acids. V lost 6 bases and J lost 2; bases outside the gene matches: 14. Germline CDR1 and CDR2: MNHNS and SASEGT. CDR3 region: CASSRGTELDYTDTQYF. CDR3 bases: TGTGCCAGCAGCCGAGGGACAGAACTTGATTACACAGATACGCAGTATTTT.

This chain uses TRBV5-1 with TRBJ2-1; no clear D gene. V lost 2 bases, J lost 0 bases, and 9 bases lay in between. Germline assignment: CDR1 SGHRS and CDR2 YFSETQ. The CDR3 runs 15 residues. In nucleotides, the CDR3 is TGCGCCAGCAGCTTAAAGGAGAGCTCCTACAATGAGCAGTTCTTC. Translated, it gives CASSLKESSYNEQFF.

The chain joins TRBV6-2 or TRBV6-3 to TRBJ2-7; maybe TRBD1 (5 bases). CDR3 length equals 14 residues. V lost 4 bases, J lost 2 bases, and 12 bases lay in between. The germline V gene has CDR1 MNHEY and CDR2 SVGEGT. The DNA of the CDR3 is TGTGCCAGCAGTTGGCAGGGCAGGACCTACGAGCAGTACGTC. Amino acids: CASSWQGRTYEQYV.

The genes are TRBV7-8 and TRBJ2-2; D possibly matches TRBD1 or TRBD2 (5 bases each). Germline CDR1 SGHVS, CDR2 FQNEAQ. This CDR3 comprises 14 residues. Deletions cut 4 bases from V and 3 bases from J, with 9 bases between. For the CDR3, the DNA is TGTGCCAGCAGCTGGCAGGGAGACACCGGGGAGCTGTTTTTT. Residues: CASSWQGDTGELFF.

The chain employs TRBV7-6 and TRBJ2-3; perhaps D is TRBD1 or TRBD2 (5 bases each). Per germline, CDR1 SGHVS and CDR2 FNYEAQ. The ends were cut back, 4 bases at V and 0 bases at J, with 23 bases in the middle. The CDR3 is made up of 19 amino acids. The CDR3 loop is CASSYPGGRRTQSTDTQYF. The CDR3 DNA reads as TGTGCCAGCAGCTACCCTGGGGGACGTCGGACTCAAAGCACAGATACGCAGTATTTT.